These T cell receptor beta chains were read from a single sample in a study of blood T cell repertoires in COVID-19. Sequenced by immunoSEQ multiplex PCR; TCRdb stores in-frame clones only, minus some. In the table there are 400,000 to 500,000 clones, just over 85% of which are singletons. Sequenced sample: peripheral blood. These TCRs come from a woman in her twenties or thirties with active or convalescent COVID-19. CDR3s include the opening cysteine and the closing phenylalanine or tryptophan. The order of the fields is J gene, clone size, D gene, V gene, CDR3 DNA, CDR3 protein. The D gene is left open where the match is weak. The size entry is marked missing in some rows and otherwise reads once, few, many or a size class.

TRBJ1-4 | - | - | TRBV4-1 | TGCGCCAGCAGCCAACCGTACGAGGGTTCGGGGGAAAAACTGTTTTTT | CASSQPYEGSGEKLFF
TRBJ1-2 | few | TRBD1 | TRBV27 | TGTGCCAGCAGTTCCTTAGACAGGGTTGGAGAGACTGGCTACACCTTC | CASSSLDRVGETGYTF
TRBJ1-1 | - | - | TRBV5-1 | TGCGCCAGCAGCATACAGGGTAATTGGAACACTGAAGCTTTCTTT | CASSIQGNWNTEAFF
TRBJ1-5 | - | - | TRBV19 | TGTGCCAGTAGTAGTCCCGTGGGAGGGGTCGGCAATCAGCCCCAGCATTTT | CASSSPVGGVGNQPQHF
TRBJ2-3 | - | TRBD2 | TRBV5-1 | TGCGCCAGCACCCGGCAGTCGAGCGGGGTAGATACGCAGTATTTT | CASTRQSSGVDTQYF
TRBJ1-2 | - | - | TRBV28 | TGTGCCAGCAGCTCCACAGCGGGCGGCTACACCTTC | CASSSTAGGYTF
TRBJ1-1 | - | - | TRBV29-1 | TGCAGCGCCCTGGACTCCCGAGGCACTGAAGCTTTCTTT | CSALDSRGTEAFF
TRBJ1-3 | - | TRBD1 | TRBV5-1 | TGCGCCAGCAGCTTGACAGGACAGGGACGAAACACCATATATTTT | CASSLTGQGRNTIYF
TRBJ2-7 | - | TRBD1 | TRBV29-1 | TGCAGCGTTCGTGGGGGACAGGGGGCTGGCGAGCAGTACTTC | CSVRGGQGAGEQYF
TRBJ1-2 | - | TRBD1 | TRBV7-9 | TGTGCCAGCAGCTTAGAAACAGGGGGCGATGGCTACACCTTC | CASSLETGGDGYTF
TRBJ1-4 | - | - | TRBV25-1 | TGTGCCAGCAGTGGAACGACAGATAATGAAAAACTGTTTTTT | CASSGTTDNEKLFF
TRBJ1-3 | - | TRBD1 | TRBV6-1 | TGTGCCAGCAGTGAATCCGACAGGGGGCGGGTAGACACCATATATTTT | CASSESDRGRVDTIYF
TRBJ2-7 | - | - | TRBV7-8 | TGTGCCAGCAGCCCTTTCTACGACAGTTCCTACGAGCAGTACTTC | CASSPFYDSSYEQYF
TRBJ1-1 | - | - | TRBV6-5 | TGTGCCAGCAGCACAGACATGAACACTGAAGCTTTCTTT | CASSTDMNTEAFF
TRBJ1-3 | - | TRBD1 | TRBV7-9 | TGTGCCAGCAGCACCGACAGGGTTTACTTGCCCTCTGGAAACACCATATATTTT | CASSTDRVYLPSGNTIYF
TRBJ2-7 | few | TRBD1 | TRBV3-1/TRBV3-2 | TGTGCCAGCAGCCGCACTCCGGGACAGAGCTACGAGCAGTACTTC | CASSRTPGQSYEQYF
TRBJ1-5 | - | TRBD1 | TRBV24-1 | TGTGCCACCCAGGACAGGGAGGGCAATCAGCCCCAGCATTTT | CATQDREGNQPQHF
TRBJ2-3 | - | TRBD2 | TRBV7-9 | TGTGCCAGCAGCCAAGCGGGGCTCGGCACAGATACGCAGTATTTT | CASSQAGLGTDTQYF
TRBJ1-1 | - | TRBD1 | TRBV2 | TGTGCCAGCAGTGGGTTGTTAGGGACAGGCACTGAAGCTTTCTTT | CASSGLLGTGTEAFF
TRBJ2-7 | - | TRBD2 | TRBV7-9 | TGTGCCAGCAGCTTAGCGCTAGCGGGGTTGTTCGAGCAGTACTTC | CASSLALAGLFEQYF
TRBJ1-5 | - | - | TRBV2 | TGTGCCAGCAGGTCGACAGGCCCTAGCAATCAGCCCCAGCATTTT | CASRSTGPSNQPQHF
TRBJ2-2 | - | TRBD1 | TRBV7-8 | TGTGCCAGCAGCCCCACCCGTGTGGGACAGCGGAACACCGGGGAGCTGTTTTTT | CASSPTRVGQRNTGELFF
TRBJ2-2 | once | TRBD1 | TRBV19 | TGTGCCAGTATGAATTGGGACAGAGACATTACCGGGGAGCTGTTTTTT | CASMNWDRDITGELFF
TRBJ2-1 | - | TRBD1 | TRBV11-3 | TGTGCCAGCAGCTTAGAGGGACAGGGCTACAATGAGCAGTTCTTC | CASSLEGQGYNEQFF
TRBJ1-4 | few | TRBD1 | TRBV5-1 | TGCGCCAGCAGCTTGGGGACAGGGAATGAAAAACTGTTTTTT | CASSLGTGNEKLFF
TRBJ1-4 | - | - | TRBV6-1 | TGTGCCAGCAGTGAACCTAGGTCTCATGACGAAAAACTGTTTTTT | CASSEPRSHDEKLFF
TRBJ2-3 | - | - | TRBV6-4 | TGTGCCAGCAGTGACAAGGGGGATAGCACAGATACGCAGTATTTT | CASSDKGDSTDTQYF
TRBJ1-1 | - | TRBD1 | TRBV19 | TGTGCCAGTATCCTGGACAGGGCCGGCACTGAAGCTTTCTTT | CASILDRAGTEAFF
TRBJ1-6 | - | - | TRBV6-5 | TGTGCCAGCAGTTACAGGGAAGCAGGGTCACCCCTCCACTTT | CASSYREAGSPLHF
TRBJ1-5 | - | - | TRBV6-5 | TGTGCCAGCAGGACCTACGGAGAGCCCCAGCATTTT | CASRTYGEPQHF
TRBJ1-1 | - | - | TRBV10-3 | TGTGCCATCCTTAACCCTGGAGTGAACACTGAAGCTTTCTTT | CAILNPGVNTEAFF
TRBJ1-1 | - | - | TRBV4-2 | TGTGCCAGCAGCCAAGCGGGTGGTTTCGGGAGTAAGAACACTGAAGCTTTCTTT | CASSQAGGFGSKNTEAFF
TRBJ1-5 | - | TRBD1 | TRBV6-5 | TGTGCCAGCAGGCAGGCACAGGGGGCGAATCAGCCCCAGCATTTT | CASRQAQGANQPQHF
TRBJ1-1 | - | - | TRBV19 | TGTGCCAGTAGTTCTACTCTGGGGGCCACGAGGGCTGAAGCTTTCTTT | CASSSTLGATRAEAFF
TRBJ2-7 | once | TRBD2 | TRBV2 | TGTGCCAGCAGACCAAGCGGGGGGTTCTGGAACGAGCAGTACTTC | CASRPSGGFWNEQYF
TRBJ1-1 | - | TRBD1 | TRBV9 | TGTGCCAGCAGCGTAGCGACGCCGATACAGGGGATCGCTGAAGCTTTCTTT | CASSVATPIQGIAEAFF
TRBJ2-1 | - | TRBD1 | TRBV9 | TGTGCCAGCAGCGTAGCTAGTGTGGGACAGGGCTCCTACAATGAGCAGTTCTTC | CASSVASVGQGSYNEQFF
TRBJ2-5 | - | TRBD2 | TRBV4-2 | TGTGCCAGCAGCCGAGGGACTAGCGGAGTCTCCACAGAGACCCAGTACTTC | CASSRGTSGVSTETQYF
TRBJ1-1 | - | - | TRBV5-1 | TGCGCCAGCAGCCAGCAGGGGCTCGGTTTGAACACTGAAGCTTTCTTT | CASSQQGLGLNTEAFF
TRBJ2-3 | - | - | TRBV24-1 | TGTGCCACCAGGGGGCCAGGTCCCACAGATACGCAGTATTTT | CATRGPGPTDTQYF
TRBJ2-3 | - | TRBD2 | TRBV2 | TGTGCCAGCAGGCCTAGCGGGGGGGCGTGGGATACGCAGTATTTT | CASRPSGGAWDTQYF
TRBJ1-5 | - | - | TRBV5-6 | TGTGCCAGCAAGAGCCATAGCAATCAGCCCCAGCATTTT | CASKSHSNQPQHF
TRBJ1-3 | - | TRBD1 | TRBV19 | TGTGCCAGTCAGGGGGTTGGAAACACCATATATTTT | CASQGVGNTIYF
TRBJ1-6 | few | TRBD1 | TRBV30 | TGTGCCTGGAGCCACACCCCGGGACAGCTTAATTCACCCCTCCACTTT | CAWSHTPGQLNSPLHF
TRBJ1-3 | - | - | TRBV2 | TGTGCCAGCAGCCTCGAGCTCCTTGGAAACACCATATATTTT | CASSLELLGNTIYF
TRBJ2-1 | - | - | TRBV2 | TGTGCCAGCAGTGAATATCGGAATGAGCAGTTCTTC | CASSEYRNEQFF
TRBJ1-1 | - | TRBD1 | TRBV30 | TGTGCCTGGAGTGCTCTCTTCGAGGACAGGGGGCCCGGCACTGAAGCTTTCTTT | CAWSALFEDRGPGTEAFF
TRBJ2-3 | - | TRBD1 | TRBV19 | TGTGCCAGTAGTATGGACAGGGTCCCAGATACGCAGTATTTT | CASSMDRVPDTQYF
TRBJ2-1 | once | - | TRBV19 | TGTGCCAGTAGTGCGGGACAGATCAATGAGCAGTTCTTC | CASSAGQINEQFF
TRBJ2-5 | - | TRBD2 | TRBV5-1 | TGCGCCAGCAGCGCCTTAGCGGGAGGAAGAGAGACCCAGTACTTC | CASSALAGGRETQYF
TRBJ1-2 | - | TRBD1 | TRBV12-3/TRBV12-4 | TGTGCCAGCAGCCTCCCAGGGGGCCCTGGCTACACCTTC | CASSLPGGPGYTF
TRBJ2-6 | - | - | TRBV10-3 | TGTGCCATCAGTGCCGAACAGGGCCGCTCTGGGGCCAACGTCCTGACTTTC | CAISAEQGRSGANVLTF
TRBJ1-2 | - | - | TRBV5-1 | TGCGCCAGCAGCTATGAGTTGTCCATCTATGGCTACACCTTC | CASSYELSIYGYTF
TRBJ2-7 | - | - | TRBV6-1 | TGTGCCAGCAGTGAACCGGGAGAAATCCTCGAGCAGTACTTC | CASSEPGEILEQYF
TRBJ1-4 | - | - | TRBV5-5 | TGTGCCAGCAGCACATCAGGTACAGCAACTAATGAAAAACTGTTTTTT | CASSTSGTATNEKLFF